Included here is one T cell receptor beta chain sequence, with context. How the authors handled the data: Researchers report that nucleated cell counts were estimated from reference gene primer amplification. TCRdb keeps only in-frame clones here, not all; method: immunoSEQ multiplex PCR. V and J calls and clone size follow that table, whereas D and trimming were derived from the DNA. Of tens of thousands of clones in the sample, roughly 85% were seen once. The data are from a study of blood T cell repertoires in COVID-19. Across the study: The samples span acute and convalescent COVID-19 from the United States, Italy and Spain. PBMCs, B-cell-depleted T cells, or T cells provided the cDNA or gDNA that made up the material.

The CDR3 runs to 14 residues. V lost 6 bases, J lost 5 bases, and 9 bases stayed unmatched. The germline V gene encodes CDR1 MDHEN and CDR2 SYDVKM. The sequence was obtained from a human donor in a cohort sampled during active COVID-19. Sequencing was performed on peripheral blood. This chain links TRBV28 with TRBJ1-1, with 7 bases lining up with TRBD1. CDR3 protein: CASSSGQRWTEAFF. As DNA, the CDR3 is TGTGCCAGCAGCTCGGGACAGCGGTGGACTGAAGCTTTCTTT.